Listed here are 8 T cell receptor beta chains from one sample, sequenced in a study of beta chain features in type 1 diabetes. Sequenced material consisted of expressed TCRB transcripts (all of the isolated RNA was reverse transcribed). Sequencing used immunoSEQ multiplex PCR; TCRdb keeps in-frame clones, though not all of them. The table records about 130,000 clones, about 10% of them present only once. Sequenced sample: central memory CD4+ T cells from blood. The source of these receptors is a man aged 18 to 29 in good health.

This clone has just a few counts. The genes are TRBV11-2 and TRBJ1-6; the D is unclear. Trimming cost V 8 bases and J 3 bases, with 11 bases left between them. The CDR3 loop spans 14 amino acids. Germline CDR1 and CDR2: SGHAT and FQNNGV. CDR3 nucleotide sequence: TGTGCCAGCGGAGGAGCAATCTATAATTCACCCCTCCACTTT. Translation: CASGGAIYNSPLHF.

The chain joins TRBV6-5 to TRBJ1-2; TRBD1 matches at 7 bases. Germline values: CDR1 MNHEY, CDR2 SVGAGI. The trim removed 6 bases at V and 2 bases at J, leaving 6 bases unmatched. This CDR3 spans 14 amino acids. The CDR3 here is CASRPSTGNYGYTF. The CDR3 DNA is TGTGCCAGCAGACCGTCGACAGGGAACTATGGCTACACCTTC.

This clone has a handful of counts. V and J are TRBV2 and TRBJ2-7; TRBD1 matches 8 bases. The CDR3 sequence is 14 residues long. Germline lookup yields CDR1 SNHLY and CDR2 FYNNEI. V was clipped by 10 bases and J by 2 bases; unmatched bases: 10. The CDR3 loop reads CATSLDRATYEQYF. The DNA of the CDR3 is TGTGCCACCAGCCTGGACAGGGCCACCTACGAGCAGTACTTC. Full variable domain (remainder filled in from reference TRBV2 and TRBJ2-7): EPEVTQTPSHQVTQMGQEVILRCVPISNHLYFYWYRQILGQKVEFLVSFYNNEISEKSEIFDDQFSVERPDGSNFTLKIRSTKLEDSAMYFCATSLDRATYEQYFGPGTRLTVT.

This clone turned up a few times. V usage is TRBV7-9 and J usage is TRBJ2-1, with D possibly TRBD1 on 5 matching bases. The ends were cut back, 2 bases at V and 4 bases at J, with 12 bases in the middle. This CDR3 spans 15 amino acids. Germline V gene sequence: CDR1 SEHNR, CDR2 FQNEAQ (reference sequence). The CDR3, as DNA: TGTGCCAGCAGCTTACAGGGTTTGATGTACAATGAGCAGTTCTTC. It codes for CASSLQGLMYNEQFF. The full variable domain, with the rest looked up from reference TRBV7-9 and TRBJ2-1, is DTGVSQNPRHKITKRGQNVTFRCDPISEHNRLYWYRQTLGQGPEFLTYFQNEAQLEKSRLLSDRFSAERPKGSFSTLEIQRTEQGDSAMYLCASSLQGLMYNEQFFGPGTRLTVL.

This clone has more than one count but fewer than ten. This chain joins TRBV7-2 and TRBJ1-1; D is uncertain. V was pared by 4 bases and J by 4 bases, with 7 bases between. CDR3 length: 12 amino acids. Germline loops: CDR1 SGHTA, CDR2 FQGNSA. The CDR3 DNA sequence: TGTGCCAGCAGCTCTAGTATCACTGAAGCTTTCTTT. Protein: CASSSSITEAFF.

This clone was recorded many times. This chain uses TRBV4-2 with TRBJ2-3; D possibly corresponds to TRBD2 (7 bases). This CDR3 comprises 16 residues. The germline V gene encodes CDR1 LGHNA and CDR2 YNFKEQ. V gave up 3 bases and J gave up 1 base, with 14 bases separating them. The DNA of the CDR3 is TGTGCCAGCAGCCAGGGGGGGGCAGGTGGCACAGATACGCAGTATTTT. The encoded protein is CASSQGGAGGTDTQYF.

This chain connects TRBV7-6 to TRBJ2-1; D may be TRBD2 (6 bases). The CDR3 contains 16 residues. Trimming shortened V by 5 bases and J by 6 bases, and 20 bases separated the two germline ends. The germline gives CDR1 SGHVS, CDR2 FNYEAQ. The DNA of the CDR3 is TGTGCCAGCAGCCCCGCCCAAGCGGGTTTATCCAATGAGCAGTTCTTC. This sequence encodes CASSPAQAGLSNEQFF.

At least ten counts were recorded for this clone. The V call is TRBV4-3, the J call TRBJ2-3; TRBD2 agrees at 8 bases. Per germline, CDR1 LGHNA and CDR2 YSLEER. The CDR3 extends over 12 amino acids. The J segment lost 9 bases and the V segment lost 3 bases, leaving 2 bases of the junction unmatched. CDR3 region: CASSQERGTQYF. The CDR3 DNA is TGCGCCAGCAGCCAGGAGCGGGGGACGCAGTATTTT.